This T cell receptor (beta chain) emerged from a study of neurological immune-mediated disorders (dated by TCRdb to the late 2010s). For the study in its entirety: Among the approximately 34 multiple sclerosis patients, relapsing-remitting MS accounted for about 31 and secondary progressive MS accounted for 3. Peripheral blood TCR-beta repertoires from HTLV-I-associated myelopathy (HAM/TSP) patients, multiple sclerosis patients and healthy controls were compared by UMI-based sequencing. The approximately 100 TCR-beta libraries included longitudinal samples, technical triplicates and paired sorted CD4+ and CD8+ T-cell subsets alongside PBMC samples. The cohort comprised 68 subjects: roughly 15 HAM/TSP patients, some 34 multiple sclerosis patients and 20 or so healthy controls.

Unsorted PBMC libraries were generated from 2 million PBMCs stored in RNAlater at -80 °C until RNA extraction. Multiple sclerosis patients were enrolled in a US clinical protocol evaluating disease progression by magnetic resonance imaging. PBMCs were separated from peripheral blood using Ficoll-Hypaque density gradient centrifugation and then cryopreserved in liquid nitrogen. This clonotype was seen repeatedly, ten times or more. Its target antigen remains unknown. Per-base quality was not reported, and no clone a single base away is much larger than it. The research as a whole found: TCR clonal expansion was greatest in HAM/TSP patients and smallest in MS patients, who ranked below even healthy controls. The MS cluster showed no association with clinical or MRI features, and the authors stated that larger cohorts are needed. Phylogenetic analysis grouped repertoires from 18 of 34 MS patients into a cluster of related CDR3 sequences, suggesting a possible repertoire-level signature. No identical CDR3 amino acid sequences were shared among expanded clones across subjects, suggesting private TCR-beta repertoires in all groups.

To synthesize cDNA, template-switch 5'RACE was performed with a primer carrying a 10-nucleotide random unique molecular identifier so that each TCR transcript was tagged. Each sequencing run produced over 180 million TCR-beta sequences covering 15-18 subjects. The RNeasy kit was used to extract total RNA. The KAPA Real-time Library Amplification kit was used to amplify TCR-beta VDJ regions with primers targeting the TCR constant region and the 5'RACE anchor. A first PCR added sample indexes and Illumina adaptors, and a second PCR then raised library yield. After purification with Ampure beads, the TCR product of roughly 650 bp was size-selected on a 2% E-gel SizeSelection system. Before pooling, library quality was checked on a Bioanalyzer, concentration was measured with Qubit, and libraries were quantified with the Kapa Library Quantification kit. An Illumina HiSeq 2500 was used to sequence the libraries paired-end at 2 x 150 bp. To increase sequence diversity, about 25-30% phiX was spiked into each library pool. In the source study's methods: The UMI-based MiGEC pipeline processed quality-filtered reads and removed over 85% of raw TCR sequences during error correction. VDJ genes were aligned to IMGT germline references, and clonotypes were defined by unique CDR3 amino acid sequence plus V-J genes. VDJtools evaluated clonal expansion, Shannon diversity and CDR3 relatedness (CalcPairwiseDistances, ClusterSamples); CLCbio workbench built phylogenetic trees. Expanded clones were defined as having at least 8 unique UMIs, based on coefficient-of-variation modelling across technical triplicates. Using fastp at Q25 and MiXCR, TCRdb reprocessed the public reads and kept productive beta chains. All rows with the same CDR3 protein become a single entry with the most common DNA and genes. These V and J calls are TCRdb output, not the study's own analysis. The sample table contains tens of thousands of distinct CDR3 sequences; only one count was recorded for around 3.9% of them. Roughly 1.7% of the sample lies in the top ten.

Trimming costs V 2 bases and J 0 bases, and their ends lie 6 bases apart. Counted from cysteine to phenylalanine, this CDR3 has 13 amino acids. The DNA shown is the 39-base CDR3, in frame from base 1. The germline V gene sets CDR1 to SQVTM and CDR2 to ANQGSEA. The sequence was collected from a man aged 30 to 39 with multiple sclerosis. The chain joins TRBV29-1 to TRBJ2-3, with no confidently assigned D gene. Sequencing was done on a sample of PBMCs. This receptor carries the CDR3 CSVELGSTDTQYF. The nucleotides are TGCAGCGTTGAACTTGGTAGCACAGATACGCAGTATTTT.